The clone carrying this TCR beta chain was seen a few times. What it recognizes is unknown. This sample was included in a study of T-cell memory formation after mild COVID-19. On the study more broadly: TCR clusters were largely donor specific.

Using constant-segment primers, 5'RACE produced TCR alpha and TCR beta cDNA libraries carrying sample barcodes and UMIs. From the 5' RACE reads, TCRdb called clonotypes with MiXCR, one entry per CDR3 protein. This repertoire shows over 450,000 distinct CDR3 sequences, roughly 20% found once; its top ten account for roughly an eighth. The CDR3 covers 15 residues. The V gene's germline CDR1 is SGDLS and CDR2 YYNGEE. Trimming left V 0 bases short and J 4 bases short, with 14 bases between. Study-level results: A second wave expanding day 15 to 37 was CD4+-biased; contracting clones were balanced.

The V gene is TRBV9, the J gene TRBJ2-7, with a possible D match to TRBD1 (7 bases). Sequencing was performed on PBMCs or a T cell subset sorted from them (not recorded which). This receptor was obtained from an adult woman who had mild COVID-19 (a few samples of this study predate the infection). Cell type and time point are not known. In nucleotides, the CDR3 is TGTGCCAGCAGCGTAGGTCAGGGGGGCCAGTACGAGCAGTACTTC. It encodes CASSVGQGGQYEQYF.